This entry lists 15 T cell receptor beta chains sequenced from one sample in a study of control samples from healthy donors and cancer patients. Sequencing was performed with immunoSEQ multiplex PCR; in TCRdb, only in-frame clones are kept and a portion is missing. The sample has fewer than 200,000 clones, 88% seen once. The specimen was blood. These receptors all come from a woman aged 25-40 years in good health.

The genes are TRBV20-1 and TRBJ2-7; the D is unclear. Germline CDR1 and CDR2: DFQATT and SNEGSKA (reference sequence). V gave up 7 bases and J gave up 0 bases, with 4 bases separating them. CDR3 length equals 10 residues. As DNA, the CDR3 is TGCAGTGTCGGCTCCTACGAGCAGTACTTC. It encodes CSVGSYEQYF.

A word on this clone: At the DNA level, this CDR3 is encoded by other sequences in the same sample as well. This sequence joins TRBV27 and TRBJ1-1, with D unresolved. CDR1 is MNHEY and CDR2 is SMNVEV in the germline V gene (reference sequence). V lost 3 bases and J lost 8, with 10 bases in between. The CDR3 length is 12 residues. CDR3 amino acids: CASSFGGREAFF. Written as DNA, the CDR3 is TGTGCCAGCAGTTTTGGCGGGCGGGAAGCTTTCTTT.

The chain combines TRBV7-9 with TRBJ2-3; maybe TRBD2 (6 bases). This CDR3 is 16 amino acids long. Trimming took off 4 bases at V and 4 bases at J, with 18 bases between the two ends. Germline V CDR1 and CDR2: SEHNR, FQNEAQ (reference sequence). The CDR3 bases are TGTGCCAGCAGCTCCATGACTACTCCGGGGGCAGATACGCAGTATTTT. Its protein is CASSSMTTPGADTQYF.

V and J are TRBV6-5 and TRBJ2-3; tentative D call: TRBD1 (5 bases). There are 13 residues in the CDR3. Trimming cost V 5 bases and J 2 bases, with 8 bases left between them. Germline assignment: CDR1 MNHEY and CDR2 SVGAGI. The CDR3 DNA follows: TGTGCCAGCAGTAGGGGCAACACAGATACGCAGTATTTT. Amino acids: CASSRGNTDTQYF.

The rearrangement links TRBV5-6 to TRBJ2-7; either TRBD1 or TRBD2 may fit D (5 bases each). This CDR3 has 14 residues. Looked up from germline, CDR1 is SGHDT and CDR2 is YYEEEE. V dropped 5 bases and J dropped 0 bases, with 12 bases sitting between them. DNA of the CDR3: TGTGCCAGCAGTCGGGGCGGACACTCCTACGAGCAGTACGTC. This encodes CASSRGGHSYEQYV.

CDR3 loop: CSVEQAGGTQYF. The DNA for the CDR3 is TGCAGCGTTGAACAGGCGGGGGGGACCCAGTACTTC. The J gene is TRBJ2-5, the V gene TRBV29-1; 8 bases fit TRBD2. CDR1 and CDR2 (germline): SQVTM, ANQGSEA. The ends lost 2 bases at V and 7 bases at J; junction bases unmatched: 3. The CDR3 has 12 amino acids.

The chain uses TRBV6-1 and TRBJ1-2; 8 nucleotides agree with TRBD1. Per germline, CDR1 MNHNS and CDR2 SASEGT. Trimming took 0 bases from V and 8 from J; bases not matched to a gene: 8. This CDR3 contains 15 residues. The CDR3 region has the DNA TGTGCCAGCAGTGAAGCGCCTCCAGGGGGCTGGGGCTACACCTTC. It codes for CASSEAPPGGWGYTF.

The chain is built from TRBV27 and TRBJ2-2, with 8 bases fitting TRBD1. Trimming took 9 bases from V and 6 from J; bases not matched to a gene: 9. Germline V gene lookup returns CDR1 MNHEY and CDR2 SMNVEV (reference sequence). The CDR3 spans 14 residues. The CDR3 region has the DNA TGTGCCAGTTTTCCAGGGGGCATGTCCGGGGAGCTGTTTTTT. Its translation is CASFPGGMSGELFF.

This sequence joins TRBV6-6 and TRBJ1-4, with D possibly matching TRBD1 (5 bases). CDR3 length equals 15 residues. Germline V gene data show CDR1 as MNHNY and CDR2 as SVGAGI (reference sequence). Trimming took off 0 bases at V and 8 bases at J, with 13 bases between the two ends. In DNA form, the CDR3 reads TGTGCCAGCAGTTACTCGCCAGGGACGGGGGAAAAACTGTTTTTT. It translates to CASSYSPGTGEKLFF.

J is TRBJ2-1 and V is TRBV9; maybe TRBD2 (6 bases). Germline V lookup: CDR1 SGDLS, CDR2 YYNGEE. The CDR3 length is 14 residues. The V end lost 0 bases, the J end lost 5 bases, and 9 bases lay between the germline ends. DNA for the CDR3: TGTGCCAGCAGCGTAGAGGGGAGGAACAATGAGCAGTTCTTC. It translates to CASSVEGRNNEQFF.

On this clone: Within the sample, other DNA sequences also encode this same CDR3. This chain joins TRBV5-1 and TRBJ1-1; D unresolved. Trimming removed 0 bases at V and 7 bases at J, with 4 bases between. This CDR3 has 11 residues. Per germline, CDR1 SGHRS and CDR2 YFSETQ. The CDR3 reads CASSLAGEAFF. CDR3 nucleotide sequence: TGCGCCAGCAGCTTGGCGGGTGAAGCTTTCTTT.

The chain joins TRBV3-1 (or the pseudogene TRBV3-2) to TRBJ2-1; D might be TRBD2 (6 bases). The length of the CDR3 is 18 residues. Between the trimmed V and J ends, which lost 4 bases and 2 bases, there was a span of 21 bases. The germline CDR1 and CDR2 sequences are LGHDT and YNNKEL (reference sequence). CDR3 sequence reads: CASSPGSAGPGPYNEQFF. CDR3 sequence (DNA): TGTGCCAGCAGCCCTGGGTCTGCGGGGCCTGGCCCCTACAATGAGCAGTTCTTC.

The table lists this clone with a count of one. This rearrangement joins TRBV2 to TRBJ2-2; TRBD2 aligns across 10 bases. V shed 3 bases and J 5 bases; nucleotides not matched to a gene: 3. The CDR3 loop spans 15 amino acids. Per the germline V gene, CDR1 is SNHLY and CDR2 is FYNNEI. For the CDR3, the DNA is TGTGCCAGCAGTGAGTTAGCGGGAGGAACCGGGGAGCTGTTTTTT. Amino acids: CASSELAGGTGELFF.

The V call is TRBV29-1, the J call TRBJ2-4, with D possibly being TRBD1 or TRBD2 (5 bases each). The CDR3 sequence is 14 residues long. The V end lost 4 bases, the J end lost 7 bases, and 17 bases lay between the germline ends. Germline V gene lookup returns CDR1 SQVTM and CDR2 ANQGSEA. Written as DNA, the CDR3 is TGCAGCGTTGTTTTTGTCGGTGAGGGGAACATTCAGTACTTC. It specifies CSVVFVGEGNIQYF.

This clone was recorded a few times. The rearrangement links TRBV27 to TRBJ2-4; 7 positions agree with TRBD1. The V gene end was trimmed by 5 bases and the J gene end by 15 bases; junction bases not matched to a gene: 13. This CDR3 has 13 amino acids. Germline CDR1 and CDR2: MNHEY and SMNVEV (reference sequence). The CDR3 coding sequence is TGTGCCAGCAGTCCAGCCGACAGGGTCAAGTGGTACTTC. It yields the protein CASSPADRVKWYF.